One sample yielded the 11 T cell receptor beta chains listed below, sequenced in a study of blood T cell repertoires in COVID-19. Data came from immunoSEQ multiplex PCR; TCRdb stores just in-frame clones and leaves some out. The sample records 270,000 or so clones, 65% to 90% being singletons. Source material: peripheral blood. These receptors were taken from a human donor in a cohort sampled during active COVID-19.

Here the CDR3 DNA reads TGTGCCAGCAGCTTAGGGACAGGGGGCTCCTACGAGCAGTACTTC. Translated, it gives CASSLGTGGSYEQYF. The V and J genes are TRBV7-9 and TRBJ2-7, with 10 bases fitting TRBD1. V shed 1 base, J shed 0 bases, and the junction held 0 bases outside the gene matches. Germline CDR1 reads SEHNR; CDR2 reads FQNEAQ (reference sequence). The CDR3 consists of 15 residues.

The chain carries TRBV3-1 (or the pseudogene TRBV3-2) and TRBJ2-7; a weak D match, TRBD2 (5 bases). CDR3 size: 13 residues. Trimming removed 5 bases from V and 0 bases from J, with 8 bases in between. The V gene's germline CDR1 is LGHDT and CDR2 YNNKEL (reference sequence). For the CDR3, the DNA is TGTGCCAGCAGCAAGCGGAACTCCTACGAGCAGTACTTC. This codes for CASSKRNSYEQYF.

This chain links TRBV7-2 with TRBJ1-3; D perhaps matches TRBD1 (5 bases). Trimming took off 2 bases at V and 0 bases at J, with 14 bases between the two ends. The CDR3 runs to 17 residues. CDR1 SGHTA and CDR2 FQGNSA come from the germline V gene. CDR3 bases: TGTGCCAGCAGCTTAAGTAGGGGCCCGAGCTCTGGAAACACCATATATTTT. Translating it yields CASSLSRGPSSGNTIYF.

The chain combines TRBV15 with TRBJ1-4, with D uncertain. The CDR3 totals 15 residues. The germline V gene encodes CDR1 LNHNV and CDR2 YYDKDF (reference sequence). The germline V and J ends were trimmed by 5 bases and 4 bases, with 14 bases remaining between them. CDR3 bases: TGTGCCACCAGCGGGGAGGCACAGTTTAATGAAAAACTGTTTTTT. Translated: CATSGEAQFNEKLFF. Together with reference TRBV15 and TRBJ1-4, the CDR3 gives the full variable domain: DAMVIQNPRYQVTQFGKPVTLSCSQTLNHNVMYWYQQKSSQAPKLLFHYYDKDFNNEADTPDNFQSRRPNTSFCFLDIRSPGLGDTAMYLCATSGEAQFNEKLFFGSGTQLSVL.

This clone occurred once. The V gene is TRBV6-6, the J gene TRBJ2-1; 7 nucleotides agree with TRBD1. Germline CDR1 MNHNY, CDR2 SVGAGI (reference sequence). The J segment lost 8 bases and the V segment lost 6 bases, leaving 4 bases of the junction unmatched. CDR3 length: 12 residues. The CDR3 DNA reads as TGTGCCAGCAGAACAGGGGTCGATGAGCAGTTCTTC. It specifies CASRTGVDEQFF.

This clone came up a few times. This chain joins TRBV5-5 and TRBJ2-3; TRBD1 aligns across 7 bases. CDR3 length: 15 amino acids. Germline loops: CDR1 SGHKS, CDR2 YYEKEE (reference sequence). The V and J ends lost 3 bases and 2 bases, in that order; junction bases with no gene match: 6. CDR3 amino acids: CASSSRQGPTDTQYF. The DNA for the CDR3 is TGTGCCAGCAGCTCCCGACAGGGTCCCACAGATACGCAGTATTTT.

V and J are TRBV6-5 and TRBJ1-6, with TRBD1 matching 9 bases. Germline-derived CDR1 and CDR2 are MNHEY and SVGAGI. This CDR3 is built from 14 residues. Unmatched junction bases numbered 4, after V lost 6 bases and J lost 7 bases. Here the CDR3 DNA reads TGTGCCAGCAGAGGACAGGGGATAAATTCACCCCTCCACTTT. Encoded protein: CASRGQGINSPLHF.

Of note for this clone: A junction end diverges from the germline sequence, so it may reflect a read error. The chain is built from TRBV4-1 and TRBJ2-3; perhaps TRBD2 as D (6 bases). CDR1 and CDR2 from the germline V gene are MGHRA and YSYEKL. This CDR3 spans 14 amino acids. CDR3 region: CASSQPTSKDTQYF. As DNA, the CDR3 is TGCGCCAGCAGCCAACCTACTAGCAAAGATACGCAGTATTTT.

The chain employs TRBV2 and TRBJ2-1, with TRBD2 identical over 11 bases. The germline gives CDR1 SNHLY, CDR2 FYNNEI. The V gene end was trimmed by 9 bases and the J gene end by 12 bases; junction bases not matched to a gene: 13. This CDR3 spans 14 amino acids. The CDR3 DNA reads TGTGCCAGTACTCCGGGACTAGCGGCAAATCGGCAGTTCTTC. Translated: CASTPGLAANRQFF.

This clone occurred once. This sample includes further DNA sequences coding for the same CDR3. The chain carries TRBV4-2 and TRBJ2-6; D is unresolved. This CDR3 comprises 15 residues. V dropped 2 bases and J dropped 0 bases, with 5 bases sitting between them. From germline, CDR1 is LGHNA and CDR2 YNFKEQ. CDR3: CASSQSSSGANVLTF. For the CDR3, the DNA is TGTGCCAGCAGCCAATCTAGCTCTGGGGCCAACGTCCTGACTTTC.

A single count supports this clone. The CDR3 DNA reads as TGTGCCAGCACCTCGGGACAGGGGGCGCGCGAAGCTTTCTTT. Protein: CASTSGQGAREAFF. The chain carries TRBV28 and TRBJ1-1; 12 nucleotides match TRBD1. V lost 7 bases, J lost 8 bases, and 8 bases stayed unmatched. The CDR3 runs to 14 residues. In germline, CDR1 is MDHEN, CDR2 SYDVKM.